The sequence of this TCR beta chain was determined in a study of T cells after yellow fever vaccination. Study background: SMART-Seq v4 Ultra Low Input prepared libraries from low-cell fractions.

Using its own MiXCR run on the 5' RACE reads, TCRdb lists one record per CDR3 protein. The table includes nearly 300,000 distinct CDR3 sequences, about 10% detected once. V trimming: 6 bases; J trimming: 3 bases; junction bases outside the gene matches: 7. The CDR3 is made up of 14 amino acids. The chain combines TRBV12-3 or TRBV12-4 with TRBJ1-1, with 7 bases matching TRBD1. The sequence was obtained from a man younger than 35 who received the YFV17D yellow fever vaccine. The material sequenced was CD4+ T cells sorted from PBMCs, taken 5 days after the yellow fever booster vaccination. The CDR3 nucleotides are TGTGCCAGCAGCCCAGGGGACAGCTACACTGAAGCTTTCTTT. As protein: CASSPGDSYTEAFF.